A single sample is the source of the 11 T cell receptor beta chains below, sequenced in a study of CD8 T cells in ankylosing spondylitis. TCRdb reprocessed the 5' RACE reads with MiXCR, giving one entry per CDR3 protein. The sample has around 250,000 distinct CDR3 sequences, roughly 32% seen once. Sequenced material: blood, either unsorted or a sorted T cell fraction (not recorded which). All receptors come from a male donor with ankylosing spondylitis or in good health (not recorded which).

The chain is built from TRBV28 and TRBJ2-5; D is undetermined. V dropped 8 bases and J dropped 2 bases, with 6 bases sitting between them. CDR3 length equals 11 residues. Germline values: CDR1 MDHEN, CDR2 SYDVKM. The CDR3 spells CASLFQETQYF. DNA of the CDR3: TGTGCCAGCCTCTTTCAAGAGACCCAGTACTTC.

V usage is TRBV12-3 or TRBV12-4 and J usage is TRBJ2-3; possibly TRBD1 for D (6 bases). Trimming stripped 1 base from V and 5 bases from J, with 10 bases between. This CDR3 has 14 amino acids. CDR3 sequence (DNA): TGTGCCAGCAGTTTAGTAAACAGGGTAGATACGCAGTATTTT. This sequence encodes CASSLVNRVDTQYF.

The CDR3 is CASSYSPGLNTEAFF. In nucleotides, the CDR3 is TGTGCCAGCAGTTACTCCCCAGGCCTGAACACTGAAGCTTTCTTT. The chain has TRBV6-5 and TRBJ1-1; D remains ambiguous. There are 15 residues in the CDR3. Germline assignment: CDR1 MNHEY and CDR2 SVGAGI. V was trimmed by 0 bases and J by 0 bases, leaving 8 bases between them.

CDR3 nucleotides: TGTGCCAGCAGCTTGGTTACAGGCAACACTGAAGCTTTCTTT. Translation: CASSLVTGNTEAFF. This chain joins TRBV5-6 and TRBJ1-1, with a possible D match to TRBD1 (5 bases). Germline V gene lookup returns CDR1 SGHDT and CDR2 YYEEEE. Trimming left V 0 bases short and J 2 bases short, with 8 bases between. CDR3 size: 14 residues.

V and J are TRBV30 and TRBJ2-1; 11 positions match TRBD2. With V trimmed by 3 bases and J by 8 bases, 9 bases remained unmatched. CDR3 length: 15 residues. In germline, CDR1 is GTSNPN, CDR2 SVGIG (reference sequence). For the CDR3, the DNA is TGTGCCTGGAGCGGTAGCGGGGGGGCCTTGGATGAGCAGTTCTTC. Translating gives CAWSGSGGALDEQFF.

A remark on this clonotype: This may be a read error: a much more frequent sequence differs by one nucleotide. A read error is likely, as this CDR3 ends without the conserved phenylalanine or tryptophan. The chain is built from TRBV29-1 and TRBJ2-1, with 8 bases lining up with TRBD1. The CDR3 runs to 16 residues. The ends lost 3 bases at V and 0 bases at J; junction bases unmatched: 7. Germline CDR1 is SQVTM and CDR2 is ANQGSEA. CDR3 sequence (DNA): TGCAGCGTTGATTGGCATGGGACAGGCTCCTACAATGAGCAGTTCCTC. Translating gives CSVDWHGTGSYNEQFL.

This clonotype was picked up a small number of times. The V gene is TRBV6-5, the J gene TRBJ2-7; D is tentatively TRBD1 or TRBD2 (5 bases each). The CDR3 consists of 15 residues. Germline assignment: CDR1 MNHEY and CDR2 SVGAGI. Trimming shortened V by 4 bases and J by 2 bases, and 15 bases separated the two germline ends. The CDR3 DNA reads TGTGCCAGCAGTTCAGAGGACCGGGACCCCTACGAGCAGTACTTC. Its translation is CASSSEDRDPYEQYF.

The J gene is TRBJ1-3, the V gene TRBV7-3, with no clear D. V gave up 4 bases and J gave up 0 bases, with 13 bases separating them. The CDR3 is 16 residues long. CDR1 is SGHTA, CDR2 FQGTGA, per germline. The CDR3 nucleotides are TGTGCCAGCAGCTCGGAAGTTTCGAGCTCTGGAAACACCATATATTTT. Encoded protein: CASSSEVSSSGNTIYF.

This clonotype was detected only a few times. The V call is TRBV5-1, the J call TRBJ2-7; possibly TRBD1 or TRBD2 for D (5 bases each). Germline assignment: CDR1 SGHRS and CDR2 YFSETQ. This CDR3 contains 14 residues. Trimming pared 0 bases from V and 6 bases from J, leaving 13 bases between. The CDR3 DNA reads as TGCGCCAGCAGCTTGGGAGGGGTTTCCGCCGAGCAGTACTTC. Amino acids: CASSLGGVSAEQYF.

The chain combines TRBV12-3 or TRBV12-4 with TRBJ1-5; D is possibly TRBD1 (5 bases). This CDR3 is 14 amino acids long. V lost 3 bases, J lost 1 base, and 7 bases lay in between. DNA for the CDR3: TGTGCCAGCAGTTTGGGGGTCAGCAATCAGCCCCAGCATTTT. Its protein product is CASSLGVSNQPQHF.

The rearrangement uses TRBV16 and TRBJ2-3; D gene uncertain. The CDR3 covers 13 residues. Per the germline V gene, CDR1 is KGHSY and CDR2 is FQNENV. V was clipped by 2 bases and J by 3 bases, with 6 bases between them. The CDR3 spells CASSQRRTDTQYF. The CDR3 nucleotides read TGTGCCAGCAGCCAACGCAGGACAGATACGCAGTATTTT.